Shown below are 14 T cell receptor beta chains from a single sample sequenced in a study of siplizumab effects on memory and regulatory T cells. Clones were read by immunoSEQ multiplex PCR, and TCRdb kept only the in-frame ones, dropping some. The sample lists over 80,000 clones; roughly 94% were seen once. Sequencing input: non-Treg CD4+ T cells sorted from blood. All receptors derive from a human donor in good health.

V gene TRBV5-1 combines with J gene TRBJ2-6, with D tentatively TRBD2 (6 bases). The CDR3 loop spans 16 amino acids. V lost 4 bases to trimming and J lost 4 bases, with 15 bases between them. Germline loops: CDR1 SGHRS, CDR2 YFSETQ. CDR3 nucleotides: TGCGCCAGCAGCCCCCGTGGGGGGTACGGGGCCAACGTCCTGACTTTC. Translating gives CASSPRGGYGANVLTF.

This chain joins TRBV20-1 and TRBJ1-6; D unclear. CDR3 size: 11 residues. Trimming removed 6 bases from V and 6 bases from J, with 6 bases in between. Germline CDR1 is DFQATT and CDR2 is SNEGSKA (reference sequence). The CDR3 here is CSATVNSPLHF. The CDR3 bases are TGCAGTGCCACCGTTAATTCACCCCTCCACTTT.

V is TRBV19 and J is TRBJ2-3; D is possibly TRBD2 (6 bases). The CDR3 length is 15 residues. Germline lookup yields CDR1 LNHDA and CDR2 SQIVND (reference sequence). Deletions cut 6 bases from V and 0 bases from J, with 13 bases between. This CDR3 reads CASRVSGPSTDTQYF. In DNA, the CDR3 is TGTGCCAGTAGGGTGAGCGGGCCCAGCACAGATACGCAGTATTTT.

The chain joins TRBV2 to TRBJ2-5; D is perhaps TRBD2 (5 bases). V lost 5 bases and J 2 bases, leaving 15 bases between the germline ends. The CDR3 consists of 15 residues. Per the germline V gene, CDR1 is SNHLY and CDR2 is FYNNEI. CDR3 loop: CASSPPGFAQETQYF. As DNA, the CDR3 is TGTGCCAGCAGTCCGCCGGGATTTGCTCAAGAGACCCAGTACTTC.

The chain recombines TRBV27 with TRBJ2-1; D is perhaps TRBD1 (6 bases). Trimming shortened V by 1 base and J by 5 bases, and 12 bases separated the two germline ends. Germline CDR1 is MNHEY and CDR2 is SMNVEV (reference sequence). This CDR3 contains 15 residues. CDR3 sequence reads: CASSLWPGADNEQFF. The CDR3 DNA reads as TGTGCCAGCAGTTTATGGCCAGGGGCGGACAATGAGCAGTTCTTC.

The chain uses TRBV6-5 and TRBJ2-3; D perhaps matches TRBD1 (6 bases). The CDR3 sequence is 14 residues long. Germline CDR1 is MNHEY and CDR2 is SVGAGI. Trimming took off 8 bases at V and 1 base at J, with 13 bases between the two ends. CDR3 nucleotide sequence: TGTGCCAGCGGTCGGGGACAAGGCACAGATACGCAGTATTTT. Protein sequence: CASGRGQGTDTQYF.

Written as DNA, the CDR3 is TGTGCCAGCTCACAACAGGGGGCACGGACTGAAGCTTTCTTT. This encodes CASSQQGARTEAFF. This chain joins TRBV18 and TRBJ1-1; 9 positions match TRBD1. Germline CDR1 is KGHSH and CDR2 is LQKENI. Germline trimming cut 4 bases from V and 5 bases from J; bases unmatched to any gene: 5. This CDR3 region has 14 residues.

The rearrangement uses TRBV4-2 and TRBJ2-5; possibly TRBD2 for D (7 bases). Trimming pared 2 bases from V and 5 bases from J, leaving 18 bases between. The CDR3 loop spans 16 amino acids. The germline V gene has CDR1 LGHNA and CDR2 YNFKEQ. CDR3 amino acids: CASSQLRGAGEETQYF. CDR3 DNA: TGTGCCAGCAGCCAATTAAGGGGGGCGGGGGAGGAGACCCAGTACTTC.

The genes are TRBV7-3 and TRBJ2-7; D possibly corresponds to TRBD1 (5 bases). Trimming removed 6 bases at V and 2 bases at J, with 14 bases between. This CDR3 is 14 amino acids long. The germline V gene encodes CDR1 SGHTA and CDR2 FQGTGA. The CDR3 loop reads CASSIGKGTYEQYF. The CDR3 nucleotides are TGTGCCAGCAGTATAGGAAAGGGGACCTACGAGCAGTACTTC.

CDR3 protein: CASSLSRYGYTF. CDR3 in DNA: TGTGCCAGCAGTTTGTCTCGCTATGGCTACACCTTC. The V and J genes are TRBV28 and TRBJ1-2; D not resolved. CDR1 and CDR2 from the germline V gene are MDHEN and SYDVKM. Trimming removed 3 bases from V and 4 bases from J, with 6 bases in between. This CDR3 has 12 amino acids.

The chain couples TRBV7-9 to TRBJ2-3; TRBD2 aligns across 8 bases. The germline V gene has CDR1 SEHNR and CDR2 FQNEAQ (reference sequence). CDR3 length equals 12 residues. With V trimmed by 5 bases and J by 8 bases, 3 bases remained unmatched. The CDR3 reads CASSPGTSTQYF. The CDR3 region has the DNA TGTGCCAGCAGCCCAGGGACTAGTACGCAGTATTTT.

This rearrangement joins TRBV6-5 to TRBJ2-7; D call uncertain. Between the trimmed V and J ends, which lost 10 bases and 6 bases, there was a span of 13 bases. The V gene's germline CDR1 is MNHEY and CDR2 SVGAGI. This CDR3 has 11 residues. The CDR3 sequence is CATGRQSEQYF. The CDR3 DNA is TGTGCCACCGGTCGGCAGAGCGAGCAGTACTTC.

The chain has TRBV5-1 and TRBJ1-3, with TRBD1 matching over 10 bases. In germline, CDR1 is SGHRS, CDR2 YFSETQ. The length of the CDR3 is 14 residues. The junction had 5 bases not matched to a gene; V was cut back by 4 bases and J by 7 bases. CDR3 DNA sequence: TGCGCCAGCAGCGCACAGACAGGGGGCAACACCATATATTTT. It is translated as CASSAQTGGNTIYF.

V usage is TRBV7-3 and J usage is TRBJ2-1; D possibly matches TRBD1 or TRBD2 (6 bases each). V was shortened by 5 bases and J by 5 bases, with 16 bases between the two germline ends. This CDR3 has 15 amino acids. Germline V CDR1 and CDR2: SGHTA, FQGTGA. CDR3 in amino acids: CASSEPGRGHNEQFF. The CDR3 nucleotides read TGTGCCAGCAGCGAGCCGGGACGGGGGCACAATGAGCAGTTCTTC. The variable domain in full, completed from reference TRBV7-3 and TRBJ2-1, reads GAGVSQTPSNKVTEKGKYVELRCDPISGHTALYWYRQSLGQGPEFLIYFQGTGAADDSGLPNDRFFAVRPEGSVSTLKIQRTERGDSAVYLCASSEPGRGHNEQFFGPGTRLTVL.